This record covers a single T cell receptor beta chain. This clone was counted between two and nine times. The specificity of this receptor is unknown. Base-call qualities are not available, and no considerably larger clone is one nucleotide away. The data derive from a study of beta chain features in type 1 diabetes (dated by TCRdb to the late 2010s). Turning to the overall study: Mean age, gender distribution, total cell number and subset yield did not differ between patients and healthy donors. A total of some 110 million sorted cells were examined across all samples, and the number of cells per subset was strongly correlated with RNA yield. Naive and central memory subsets were obtained from all 30 or so donors, but regulatory and stem cell-like memory subsets were isolated from only 8 patients and 8 healthy donors. In the study, recently diagnosed type 1 diabetes patients and matched healthy donors were compared on the TCRB repertoires of their sorted circulating CD4+ T cell subsets. General conclusions and limits of the study: At VDJ recombination sites, patients with type 1 diabetes made fewer insertions and deleted more nucleotides, a pattern implying thymic rearrangement abnormalities. PCR might favor shorter templates, but patient and control samples were amplified and corrected together, so any skew would affect both groups equally. The naive, central memory and regulatory TCRB repertoires appeared to resemble one another more closely among patients than among healthy donors. Only small numbers of individuals were included in the HLA sub-analyses, which left unresolved whether HLA type had any influence on TCRB rearrangement. In all four CD4+ subsets, TCRB CDR3 length was moderately but significantly shorter in type 1 diabetes patients. Because cDNA rather than genomic DNA was sequenced, highly expressing activated cells could have been over-represented, although no difference in activation and CD3 levels was found between groups.

Its CDR3 holds 13 amino acids, cysteine through phenylalanine. The only DNA kept is the CDR3, 39 bases in frame from the first base. CDR1 and CDR2 are drawn from the germline V gene (reference sequence): GTSNPN, SVGIG. The junction carries 12 bases between V and J, which are trimmed by 6 bases and 3 bases respectively. Each donor gave one peripheral blood draw, averaging approximately 0.11 L, which was collected into heparinised tubes. A BD FACSAria II and a panel including CD45RO, CCR7, CD25, CD127, CD95 and CD27 were used to sort naive, central memory, regulatory and stem cell-like memory CD4+ T cells. All sorted populations exceeded 95% purity. PBMCs were isolated immediately by Lymphoprep density gradient centrifugation and stained directly without culture. To minimize batch effects, samples were stained and sorted in pairs, one healthy donor with one patient per experiment. All of the isolated RNA was reverse transcribed with the High Capacity cDNA Reverse Transcription Kit, so expressed TCRB transcripts were sequenced. Deep immunoSEQ sequencing was performed on naive, central memory and regulatory T cell samples, with an average of about 3.6 million total reads per sample. Sorted cells were lysed in RLT buffer, and RNA was extracted using DNase-treated RNeasy Micro or Mini kits according to cell number. To prevent cross-contamination, each cell subset was processed individually, whereas patient and healthy donor samples were processed jointly. TCRB sequences were amplified from cDNA with the immunoSEQ multiplex PCR, producing 87-bp fragments spanning the CDR3 region. The amplicons were sequenced using the Illumina HiSeq platform. In the paper's pipeline: PCR bias was computationally corrected using synthetic template baselines, reads within Hamming distance 2 were collapsed, and singletons that could not be merged were discarded. Reads were aligned against IMGT to assign V, D and J genes, CDR3 length and insertions or deletions at six rearrangement sites. Within each subset, clonotype counts were normalized to sorted cell number, after which true diversity and Gini coefficients were computed with the tcR R package. The overlap coefficient, calculated on TCRB nucleotide sequences, was used to measure repertoire sharing. Out-of-frame TCRB sequences from naive cells were analyzed as a proxy for the pre-selection repertoire. The table comes from immuneACCESS by way of TCRdb, which keeps in-frame sequences with V and J called. Part of the clones is missing from these tables; in studies checked, under half for an unresolved V gene and the rest for unknown reasons. The DNA gave D and trimming, while V, J and clone size come from that table. The table for this sample lists fewer than 350,000 clones; 15% of them were counted only once. Together, the top ten hold around 0.015% of the sample.

The sequence derives from a young man with type 1 diabetes. Sequencing was done on a sample of naive CD4+ T cells from blood. The sample's cell subset or site label, decoded: true naive CD4+ T cells. The chain was built from TRBV30 and TRBJ1-5; no D gene call is confident. The CDR3 corresponds to CACDGGLNQPQHF. The sequenced DNA: TGTGCCTGCGACGGCGGGCTCAATCAGCCCCAGCATTTT.